Following are 29 T cell receptor beta chains from one sample sequenced in a study of cytomegalovirus exposure and HLA in healthy donors. Primers for the PCR totalled 60 Vbeta and 13 Jbeta. Profiling relied on immunoSEQ multiplex PCR, and the TCRdb table lists in-frame clones only, not all of them. Here the sample spans some 150,000 clones, roughly 79% being singletons. Sequences were obtained from PBMCs. The origin of the receptors is a male donor in good health and CMV-seronegative.

There are a few counts of this clone. The chain combines TRBV11-3 with TRBJ2-7; 8 bases fit TRBD2. The CDR3 runs 13 residues. J gave up 7 bases and V 5 bases, and 7 bases lay outside the gene matches. Germline lookup yields CDR1 SGHNT and CDR2 YENEEA. The CDR3 protein is CASSVAGGREQYF. The DNA for the CDR3 is TGTGCCAGCAGCGTCGCGGGGGGCCGGGAGCAGTACTTC.

V is TRBV5-1 and J is TRBJ2-7, with a possible D match to TRBD1 (5 bases). This CDR3 is built from 14 residues. V was clipped by 1 base and J by 3 bases, with 11 bases between them. Germline V gene data show CDR1 as SGHRS and CDR2 as YFSETQ. CDR3 loop: CASSLIPGIYEQYF. The DNA of the CDR3 is TGCGCCAGCAGCTTGATTCCAGGGATCTACGAGCAGTACTTC.

This chain joins TRBV19 and TRBJ2-1; TRBD2 matches 10 bases. Germline V gene lookup returns CDR1 LNHDA and CDR2 SQIVND (reference sequence). With 4 bases clipped from V and 4 bases from J, the junction kept 7 bases outside the gene matches. The CDR3 covers 16 residues. CDR3 amino acids: CASSSPRTSGYNEQFF. The CDR3 nucleotides are TGTGCCAGTAGTAGCCCCAGGACTAGCGGTTACAATGAGCAGTTCTTC.

The V gene is TRBV6-6, the J gene TRBJ2-5, with D possibly TRBD1 on 5 matching bases. The CDR3 length is 13 residues. CDR1 is MNHNY, CDR2 SVGAGI, per germline (reference sequence). Trimming took off 3 bases at V and 4 bases at J, with 9 bases between the two ends. The CDR3: CASSYGAGETQYF. The CDR3 nucleotides read TGTGCCAGCAGTTATGGGGCAGGAGAGACCCAGTACTTC.

The chain carries TRBV30 and TRBJ1-6, with D perhaps matching TRBD1 (5 bases). There are 13 residues in the CDR3. V lost 8 bases and J lost 6, with 14 bases in between. Germline V gene data show CDR1 as GTSNPN and CDR2 as SVGIG (reference sequence). DNA of the CDR3: TGTGCCACAACTTACGGGGGTAATTCACCCCTCCACTTT. Residues: CATTYGGNSPLHF.

About this clone: Germline and junction disagree at one end, which may indicate a read error. The sample holds other DNA sequences that translate to the same CDR3. The rearrangement joins TRBV5-1 to TRBJ2-3; TRBD1 is a possible D gene (6 bases). This CDR3 region has 14 residues. Germline CDR1 is SGHRS and CDR2 is YFSETQ. The CDR3 protein is CASSLGTPTDTQYF. For the CDR3, the DNA is TGCGCTAGCAGCTTAGGGACACCCACAGATACGCAGTATTTT.

This clone was found once. This chain uses TRBV11-2 with TRBJ2-1; D remains ambiguous. V gave up 1 base and J gave up 0 bases, with 13 bases separating them. The germline V gene encodes CDR1 SGHAT and CDR2 FQNNGV. The CDR3 covers 17 residues. The CDR3 DNA follows: TGTGCCAGCAGCTTAGTCGGCAGGTTGAGCTCCTACAATGAGCAGTTCTTC. This codes for CASSLVGRLSSYNEQFF.

This clone appeared once. This chain connects TRBV7-2 to TRBJ1-4; 8 bases fit TRBD1. Germline V gene lookup returns CDR1 SGHTA and CDR2 FQGNSA. CDR3 size: 14 residues. V lost 6 bases and J lost 7; bases outside the gene matches: 7. The CDR3 loop is CASRPRGQGEKLFF. DNA of the CDR3: TGTGCCAGCAGGCCCAGGGGGCAGGGTGAAAAACTGTTTTTT. The entire variable domain, with the rest obtained from reference TRBV7-2 and TRBJ1-4, is as follows: GAGVSQSPSNKVTEKGKDVELRCDPISGHTALYWYRQSLGQGLEFLIYFQGNSAPDKSGLPSDRFSAERTGGSVSTLTIQRTQQEDSAVYLCASRPRGQGEKLFFGSGTQLSVL.

The genes are TRBV11-2 and TRBJ1-2; the match to TRBD1 covers 9 bases. Germline assignment: CDR1 SGHAT and CDR2 FQNNGV. This CDR3 contains 14 residues. The V and J ends lost 5 bases and 5 bases, in that order; junction bases with no gene match: 6. The CDR3 loop is CASSAGTGIYGYTF. CDR3 sequence (DNA): TGTGCCAGCAGCGCCGGGACAGGGATTTATGGCTACACCTTC.

This clone was counted only a few times. This chain joins TRBV4-3 and TRBJ2-3; TRBD1 might be the D (6 bases). The ends were cut back, 4 bases at V and 6 bases at J, with 11 bases in the middle. Per the germline V gene, CDR1 is LGHNA and CDR2 is YSLEER. The CDR3 consists of 13 residues. In DNA form, the CDR3 reads TGCGCCAGCAGCCTAACAGGGACCGATACGCAGTATTTT. This sequence encodes CASSLTGTDTQYF.

J is TRBJ2-7 and V is TRBV11-3, with D tentatively TRBD2 (7 bases). Between the trimmed V and J ends, which lost 4 bases and 4 bases, there was a span of 20 bases. Germline CDR1 reads SGHNT; CDR2 reads YENEEA. This CDR3 comprises 16 residues. CDR3 protein: CASSSYSTGGGYEQYF. Written as DNA, the CDR3 is TGTGCCAGCAGCTCATACTCGACAGGCGGGGGATACGAGCAGTACTTC.

This chain links TRBV7-2 with TRBJ2-7; 9 nucleotides agree with TRBD1. Per the germline V gene, CDR1 is SGHTA and CDR2 is FQGNSA. V trimming: 5 bases; J trimming: 6 bases; junction bases outside the gene matches: 5. This CDR3 region has 13 residues. This chain's CDR3 is CASSPQDRGEQYF. CDR3 coding DNA: TGTGCCAGCAGCCCCCAGGACAGGGGCGAGCAGTACTTC.

The V call is TRBV18, the J call TRBJ2-7; TRBD2 matches 8 bases. The V gene end was trimmed by 3 bases and the J gene end by 2 bases; junction bases not matched to a gene: 6. The CDR3 totals 15 residues. CDR1 and CDR2 (germline): KGHSH, LQKENI. The CDR3 is CASSPYSGGTYEQYF. CDR3 nucleotide sequence: TGTGCCAGCTCACCTTACAGCGGGGGAACCTACGAGCAGTACTTC.

In DNA form, the CDR3 reads TGTGCCAGCAGCGTAGATCGAGCGGACAGGTCCTATGTTGGCTACACCTTC. This gives the protein CASSVDRADRSYVGYTF. This chain uses TRBV9 with TRBJ1-2, with 7 bases that match TRBD1. Germline V gene data show CDR1 as SGDLS and CDR2 as YYNGEE. This CDR3 comprises 17 residues. The trim removed 0 bases at V and 7 bases at J, leaving 15 bases unmatched.

This chain uses TRBV5-4 with TRBJ1-3, with D tentatively TRBD1 (5 bases). The CDR3 runs to 16 residues. V was clipped by 3 bases and J by 7 bases, with 20 bases between them. The germline V gene encodes CDR1 SGHNT and CDR2 YYREEE (reference sequence). CDR3 bases: TGTGCCAGCAGCTCCCCCCCGCGGGGGGGAACGAACACCATATATTTT. This translates into CASSSPPRGGTNTIYF. Supplemented by reference TRBV5-4 and TRBJ1-3, the full variable domain reads ETGVTQSPTHLIKTRGQQVTLRCSSQSGHNTVSWYQQALGQGPQFIFQYYREEENGRGNFPPRFSGLQFPNYSSELNVNALELDDSALYLCASSSPPRGGTNTIYFGEGSWLTVV.

The rearrangement joins TRBV30 to TRBJ1-5; weak D call: TRBD1 (5 bases). The CDR3 spans 14 residues. V was cut by 0 bases and J by 4 bases, with 10 bases left in between. Germline loops: CDR1 GTSNPN, CDR2 SVGIG (reference sequence). This chain's CDR3 is CAWSVLDTNQPQHF. CDR3 in DNA: TGTGCCTGGAGTGTACTGGACACAAATCAGCCCCAGCATTTT.

CDR3 region: CASSRRGSYEQYF. The CDR3 DNA is TGTGCCAGCTCCCGCCGGGGCTCCTACGAGCAGTACTTC. The chain employs TRBV18 and TRBJ2-7, with D maybe TRBD2 (5 bases). Per germline, CDR1 KGHSH and CDR2 LQKENI. This CDR3 is 13 amino acids long. V gave up 6 bases and J gave up 0 bases, with 9 bases separating them.

Note on this clone: The junction departs from germline at one end; a sequencing error may be responsible. The V call is TRBV4-3, the J call TRBJ1-2, with a tentative D call TRBD1 (6 bases). CDR1 is LGHNA, CDR2 YSLEER, per germline. The CDR3 contains 15 residues. For the CDR3, the DNA is TGCGCCAGCAGCCAAGATTCTCAGGGGTACTATGGCTACCCCTTC. Its translation: CASSQDSQGYYGYPF.

This sequence joins TRBV9 and TRBJ2-2; TRBD2 aligns across 9 bases. Germline CDR1 and CDR2: SGDLS and YYNGEE. Trimming took 0 bases from V and 7 from J; bases not matched to a gene: 7. The CDR3 runs 16 residues. The CDR3 is CASSVGLAGFNGELFF. The CDR3 DNA reads as TGTGCCAGCAGCGTAGGGCTAGCGGGGTTTAACGGGGAGCTGTTTTTT.

The chain links TRBV2 to TRBJ2-7; 8 bases map to TRBD2. Per germline, CDR1 SNHLY and CDR2 FYNNEI. J lost 6 bases, V lost 2 bases, and 6 bases had no gene match. The CDR3 sequence is 14 residues long. CDR3 coding DNA: TGTGCCAGCAGTGAAACGGGACTAGAAAGCGAGCAGTACTTC. This translates into CASSETGLESEQYF.

This clone was seen more than once but under ten times. The chain joins TRBV5-6 to TRBJ1-2; a possible D gene is TRBD1 (6 bases). The germline CDR1 and CDR2 sequences are SGHDT and YYEEEE. CDR3 length equals 11 residues. V lost 7 bases to trimming and J lost 10 bases, with 14 bases between them. The CDR3 DNA sequence: TGTGCCAGCGGACAGATAAGGGACTACACCTTC. As protein: CASGQIRDYTF.

This clone was found a few times. The CDR3: CASSYTSGGANEQFF. Written as DNA, the CDR3 is TGTGCCAGCAGTTACACTAGCGGGGGGGCCAATGAGCAGTTCTTC. The chain joins TRBV6-5 to TRBJ2-1, with 13 bases aligning to TRBD2. Germline assignment: CDR1 MNHEY and CDR2 SVGAGI. The length of the CDR3 is 15 residues. Trimming cost V 2 bases and J 6 bases; bases outside gene matches: 1.

This clone turned up a few times. CDR3 amino acids: CAGGLGYNEQFF. In DNA form, the CDR3 reads TGTGCCGGCGGACTAGGGTACAATGAGCAGTTCTTC. The chain joins TRBV2 to TRBJ2-1; 7 nucleotides line up with TRBD2. This CDR3 region has 12 residues. CDR1 SNHLY and CDR2 FYNNEI come from the germline V gene. V lost 11 bases, J lost 4 bases, and 5 bases stayed unmatched.

The chain combines TRBV7-2 with TRBJ1-1; D unclear. The CDR3 length is 11 residues. V was shortened by 8 bases and J by 6 bases, with 10 bases between the two germline ends. Looked up from germline, CDR1 is SGHTA and CDR2 is FQGNSA. CDR3 in amino acids: CASRRGSEAFF. The CDR3 DNA reads as TGTGCCAGCCGGCGGGGTTCTGAAGCTTTCTTT.

The chain carries TRBV2 and TRBJ2-3, with a possible D match to TRBD2 (5 bases). Germline V gene sequence: CDR1 SNHLY, CDR2 FYNNEI. V shed 6 bases and J shed 2 bases, with 9 bases lying between them. The CDR3 consists of 13 residues. For the CDR3, the DNA is TGTGCCAGCAGGACGGGGTACACAGATACGCAGTATTTT. This translates into CASRTGYTDTQYF.

The DNA for the CDR3 is TGTGCTAGTGGTTTGCCCCGGGGAGGCCATGAGCAGTTCTTC. Encoded protein: CASGLPRGGHEQFF. V usage is TRBV12-5 and J usage is TRBJ2-1, with D tentatively TRBD2 (6 bases). Per the germline V gene, CDR1 is LGHNT and CDR2 is FRNRAP. V shed 2 bases and J shed 8 bases, with 13 bases lying between them. The CDR3 has 14 amino acids. Complete variable domain (other parts from reference TRBV12-5 and TRBJ2-1): DARVTQTPRHKVTEMGQEVTMRCQPILGHNTVFWYRQTMMQGLELLAYFRNRAPLDDSGMPKDRFSAEMPDATLATLKIQPSEPRDSAVYFCASGLPRGGHEQFFGPGTRLTVL.

V and J are TRBV7-9 and TRBJ1-4, with 9 bases matching TRBD1. V shed 4 bases and J 5 bases; nucleotides not matched to a gene: 5. Germline V gene sequence: CDR1 SEHNR, CDR2 FQNEAQ (reference sequence). CDR3 size: 15 residues. As DNA, the CDR3 is TGTGCCAGCAGCTCCTGGGACAGGGAAAATGAAAAACTGTTTTTT. Encoded protein: CASSSWDRENEKLFF.

The chain is built from TRBV18 and TRBJ1-5; 7 positions match TRBD1. From germline, CDR1 is KGHSH and CDR2 LQKENI. CDR3 length equals 15 residues. With V trimmed by 3 bases and J by 4 bases, 6 bases remained unmatched. CDR3 sequence (DNA): TGTGCCAGCTCACCGGGAGACAGGGCTAATCAGCCCCAGCATTTT. Translated, it gives CASSPGDRANQPQHF.

The V gene is TRBV6-1, the J gene TRBJ2-3; D possibly corresponds to TRBD1 (5 bases). The CDR3 contains 15 residues. The V end lost 10 bases, the J end lost 3 bases, and 20 bases lay between the germline ends. Germline values: CDR1 MNHNS, CDR2 SASEGT. CDR3 coding DNA: TGTGCCATCTCTTTCCGTGGACAAGGAACAGATACGCAGTATTTT. Protein: CAISFRGQGTDTQYF.